The rows below give T cell receptor beta chains drawn from one sample of a study of technical replicates of blood from a handful of donors. Measured with immunoSEQ multiplex PCR; TCRdb has only the in-frame clones, and not every one. Seen here are about 93,000 clones, about 96% observed once, and the top ten hold approximately 0.26%. What was sequenced was T cells isolated from PBMCs. The receptors originated from a human donor in good health. CDR3s include the opening cysteine and the closing phenylalanine or tryptophan. D genes are given only for firm matches. Clone size appears in some rows only: once, few, many, or a class for an expanded clone.

j_gene,abundance,d_gene,v_gene,CDR3nt,CDR3aa
TRBJ1-2,.,.,TRBV5-1,TGCGCCAGCAGCTCGTACGAGTCAGGGGACTATGGCTACACCTTC,CASSSYESGDYGYTF
TRBJ2-3,.,TRBD1,TRBV5-1,TGCGCCAGCAGTACAGGGGTAACGAGGGGAGATACGCAGTATTTT,CASSTGVTRGDTQYF
TRBJ2-1,.,.,TRBV5-6,TGTGCCAGCAGCTTGATCCGACAAAATGAGCAGTTCTTC,CASSLIRQNEQFF
TRBJ1-2,.,.,TRBV2,TGTGCCAGCAGTAAGGAGGGCGGGCCAGAGATATATGGCTACACCTTC,CASSKEGGPEIYGYTF
TRBJ2-1,.,TRBD2,TRBV5-1,TGCGCCAGCAGCTTGAGCGGGGGGGCCGATGAGCAGTTCTTC,CASSLSGGADEQFF
TRBJ1-1,.,.,TRBV11-3,TGTGCCAGCAGCCCACAGGGTTGGAAGGCTGAAGCTTTCTTT,CASSPQGWKAEAFF
TRBJ2-7,.,TRBD1,TRBV10-1,TGCGCCAGCAGTGTGGGACAGGGAGTCTACGAGCAGTACTTC,CASSVGQGVYEQYF
TRBJ1-2,few,.,TRBV29-1,TGCAGCGTTCGGGGATTATATGGCTACACCTTC,CSVRGLYGYTF
TRBJ1-5,.,TRBD1,TRBV4-1,TGCGCCAGCAGCCATTTTCCCAGGGGGAATAGCAATCAGCCCCAGCATTTT,CASSHFPRGNSNQPQHF
TRBJ2-1,.,.,TRBV27,TGTGCCAGCAGTGCTCGCTACTCTAGCTCCTACAATGAGCAGTTCTTC,CASSARYSSSYNEQFF
TRBJ2-1,.,.,TRBV5-1,TGCGCCAGCAGCTTGGGTGCCGGCGGTGAGCAGTTCTTC,CASSLGAGGEQFF
TRBJ2-1,.,TRBD2,TRBV2,TGTGCCAGCAGGGCGGGAGGGCGTTACAATGAGCAGTTCTTC,CASRAGGRYNEQFF
TRBJ2-1,.,TRBD2,TRBV5-4,TGTGCCAGCAGCGTGCGGGGGGGCCGTGAGAATGAGCAGTTCTTC,CASSVRGGRENEQFF
TRBJ2-7,.,TRBD1,TRBV7-9,TGTGCCAGCAGCTTCCCGGGACAGGGGGTGGGGGAGCAGTACTTC,CASSFPGQGVGEQYF
TRBJ2-3,.,TRBD1,TRBV4-1,TGCGCCAGCAAGGGGGCCGGCTCACCCTGGGGCCAGGATACGCAGTATTTT,CASKGAGSPWGQDTQYF
TRBJ2-7,.,.,TRBV29-1,TGCAGCGTTGACTACGGGTACGAGCAGTACTTC,CSVDYGYEQYF
TRBJ1-1,.,.,TRBV7-2,TGTGCCAGCAGCCAACACCTGGCGGGGGCTTTCTTT,CASSQHLAGAFF
TRBJ2-7,.,TRBD2,TRBV30,TGTGCCTGGAGTGCGCCACCGGGACTAGAGACCTACGAGCAGTACTTC,CAWSAPPGLETYEQYF
TRBJ2-5,.,.,TRBV7-6,TGTGCCAGCAGCCCACGGACTACCCATTTTCAAGAGACCCAGTACTTC,CASSPRTTHFQETQYF
TRBJ2-4,.,TRBD2,TRBV11-1,TGTGCCAGCAGCTTAGAGTCGACTAGCGGTAATATAGCCAAAAACATTCAGTACTTC,CASSLESTSGNIAKNIQYF
TRBJ2-1,.,.,TRBV27,TGTGCCAGCAGCTATAGCGGCAATGAGCAGTTCTTC,CASSYSGNEQFF
TRBJ2-7,.,.,TRBV6-1,TGTGCCAGTACTGTGAGACTCTACGAGCAGTACTTC,CASTVRLYEQYF
TRBJ1-4,.,.,TRBV6-1,TGTGCCAGCAGTGAGGGGGGGTCACCCTTGAGGGGACTGTTTTTT,CASSEGGSPLRGLFF
TRBJ1-1,.,.,TRBV5-1,TGCGCCAGCAGCGGGGGGACCTACACTGAAGCTTTCTTT,CASSGGTYTEAFF
TRBJ1-1,.,TRBD1,TRBV5-1,TGCGCCAGCAGCTTGGGGACAGGGTACACTGAAGCTTTCTTT,CASSLGTGYTEAFF
TRBJ1-1,.,TRBD1,TRBV12-5,TGTGCTAGTGGTTTGGTAGTGGGGACAGGGGGCCCCTCTACTGAAGCTTTCTTT,CASGLVVGTGGPSTEAFF
TRBJ2-1,.,TRBD2,TRBV4-2,TGTGCCAGCAGCCAAGAGGTGGGGGGGTACAATGAGCAGTTCTTC,CASSQEVGGYNEQFF
TRBJ1-2,.,.,TRBV4-1,TGCGCCAGCAGCCGAGAGGCGACAGGCTACTATGGCTACACCTTC,CASSREATGYYGYTF
TRBJ2-7,once,TRBD1,TRBV4-1,TGCGCCAGCAGCCTGACAGGGGGATACTCAAGCTCCTACGAGCAGTACTTC,CASSLTGGYSSSYEQYF
TRBJ2-2,.,TRBD1,TRBV12-5,TGTGCTAGTGGTTTGGTTCTGGGACAGGGCACCGGGGAGCTGTTTTTT,CASGLVLGQGTGELFF
TRBJ2-7,once,.,TRBV7-9,TGTGCCAGCAGCTCCGATCAGGGTCGGGAGCAGTACTTC,CASSSDQGREQYF
TRBJ2-1,.,.,TRBV2,TGTGCCAGCAGTGAATCCAGGGGAAGCTCCTACAATGAGCAGTTCTTC,CASSESRGSSYNEQFF
TRBJ2-7,.,TRBD1,TRBV27,TGTGCCAGCAGTCCCGCCGGGACAGGGCTTTCCGAGCAGTACTTC,CASSPAGTGLSEQYF
TRBJ1-5,.,.,TRBV15,TGTGCCACCAGCACCGTCCAGGGATTGAATCAGCCCCAGCATTTT,CATSTVQGLNQPQHF
TRBJ2-1,.,.,TRBV11-2,TGTGCCAGCAGCTTAGACGCCTACAATGAGCAGTTCTTC,CASSLDAYNEQFF
TRBJ1-2,once,TRBD1,TRBV7-6,TGTGCCAGCAGCTCCCGGGGGACAGGGTATGGCTACACCTTC,CASSSRGTGYGYTF
TRBJ2-1,.,.,TRBV9,TGTGCCAGCAGCGTAGCAATTAGTCCGAATGAGCAGTTCTTC,CASSVAISPNEQFF
TRBJ2-7,.,.,TRBV27,TGTGCCAGCAGTTTATCTACAGGGAGCGAGCAGTACTTC,CASSLSTGSEQYF
TRBJ1-5,.,.,TRBV7-2,TGTGCCAGCAGCTTAAACAGCTATCAGCCCCAGCATTTT,CASSLNSYQPQHF
TRBJ2-2,once,.,TRBV30,TGTGCCTGGCTAAGCCGCAAGAGTCTGGCCGGGGAGCTGTTTTTT,CAWLSRKSLAGELFF
TRBJ1-1,.,.,TRBV19,TGTGCCAGTAGTATACTCGGGGTGGGGAACACTGAAGCTTTCTTT,CASSILGVGNTEAFF
TRBJ1-1,.,.,TRBV2,TGTGCCAGCAGCAGGGGCACTGAAGCTTTCTTT,CASSRGTEAFF
TRBJ2-7,.,.,TRBV10-1,TGCGCCAGCAGTGAGGTAGTGTCTAGTACTTTGGCCGAGCAGTACTTC,CASSEVVSSTLAEQYF
TRBJ1-5,once,.,TRBV9,TGTGCCAGCAGCGTAGGGACAGCTCTAAATCAGCCCCAGCATTTT,CASSVGTALNQPQHF
TRBJ1-1,few,TRBD1,TRBV9,TGTGCCAGCAGCGTAGCGGGGGAACAGGGGACTGAAGCTTTCTTT,CASSVAGEQGTEAFF
TRBJ2-7,.,.,TRBV5-6,TGTGCCAGCAGCTTGGATCCAGCGGTTTCTGGGGAGCAGTACTTC,CASSLDPAVSGEQYF
TRBJ2-3,.,.,TRBV12-2,TGTGCAAGTCGCTCCGGCACAGATACGCAGTATTTT,CASRSGTDTQYF
TRBJ1-1,.,.,TRBV13,TGTGCCAGCAGCGATCGGACTCAGGGGCTGAACACTGAAGCTTTCTTT,CASSDRTQGLNTEAFF